This paragraph reports one T cell receptor (beta chain). Trimming stripped 4 bases from V and 1 base from J, with 12 bases between. Germline V gives CDR1 SGHDT, CDR2 YYEEEE. This CDR3 spans 15 amino acids. These data are taken from a study of cytomegalovirus exposure and HLA in healthy donors. In the PCR, 60 Vbeta and 13 Jbeta primers were used. The repertoire was sequenced with immunoSEQ multiplex PCR; TCRdb's copy has only in-frame clones and lacks some. The data hold about 140,000 clones, with around three quarters observed a single time. The TCR sequence derives from a man aged 35 to 55 in good health and CMV-seropositive. Sequences were obtained from PBMCs. The chain carries TRBV5-6 and TRBJ1-5, with D hard to call. Here the CDR3 DNA reads TGTGCCAGCAGCACCATGGGAGGAAGCAATCAGCCCCAGCATTTT. Its translation is CASSTMGGSNQPQHF.